The T cell receptor (beta chain) under discussion was sequenced for a study of T cells in Graves' hyperthyroidism and ophthalmopathy. Study in general: Pretreatment peripheral blood was obtained at initial diagnosis.

Amplified regions were TCR beta CDR3 sequences from RNA transcripts. First-round RT-PCR of the TCR CDR3 relied on the HTBI primer set. TCRdb re-analysed the multiplex PCR reads in MiXCR, keeping a single row per CDR3 protein. The sample lists around 56,000 distinct CDR3 sequences, about 50% occurring once. This clonotype showed up many times. The PBMCs studied were ones that came from about 10 ml fresh peripheral blood. Sequencing was performed on blood. The clonotype originates from a woman aged 25 to 45 with Graves' ophthalmopathy.

CDR3 region: CSARGDIAAWGYTF. Here the CDR3 DNA reads TGCAGTGCTAGAGGGGATATTGCGGCGTGGGGCTACACCTTC. The chain joins TRBV20-1 to TRBJ1-2, with D uncertain. Germline values: CDR1 DFQATT, CDR2 SNEGSKA (reference sequence). V gave up 1 base and J gave up 8 bases, with 17 bases separating them. CDR3 length: 14 residues.